These 25 T cell receptor beta chains were all obtained from the same sample, sequenced in a study of blood T cell repertoires in COVID-19 (TCRdb year 2020). The library came from the immunoSEQ multiplex PCR assay. The clones in this table, taken by TCRdb from immuneACCESS, are in-frame only. Not every clone is retained; where verified, under half of the shortfall comes from an unresolved V gene, and the cause of the rest is unknown. Present in this sample are about 190,000 clones, 70% to 80% of which were seen just once. Around an eighth of the sample lies in the top ten. The specimen sequenced was peripheral blood. These receptors were obtained from a man aged 45-60 years who had recovered from COVID-19.

The V gene is TRBV30, the J gene TRBJ1-1; D is uncertain. CDR3 length: 14 amino acids. Germline-derived CDR1 and CDR2 are GTSNPN and SVGIG (reference sequence). With 0 bases removed from V and 1 base from J, the gap between germline ends came to 9 bases. CDR3 region: CAWSVGGPNTEAFF. In nucleotides, the CDR3 is TGTGCCTGGAGTGTCGGCGGTCCGAACACTGAAGCTTTCTTT. Full variable domain (missing parts from reference TRBV30 and TRBJ1-1): SQTIHQWPATLVQPVGSPLSLECTVEGTSNPNLYWYRQAAGRGLQLLFYSVGIGQISSEVPQNLSASRPQDRQFILSSKKLLLSDSGFYLCAWSVGGPNTEAFFGQGTRLTVV.

V gene TRBV28 combines with J gene TRBJ2-3; 9 bases line up with TRBD1. This CDR3 comprises 15 residues. The V and J ends lost 9 bases and 4 bases, in that order; junction bases with no gene match: 11. CDR1 and CDR2 from the germline V gene are MDHEN and SYDVKM. The CDR3 sequence is CASTPGTGFSDTQYF. In DNA form, the CDR3 reads TGTGCCAGTACCCCCGGGACAGGGTTTTCAGATACGCAGTATTTT.

Only a few counts were recorded for this clone. The gene calls are TRBV30 and TRBJ1-1; D is possibly TRBD1 (6 bases). Germline V CDR1 and CDR2: GTSNPN, SVGIG (reference sequence). V dropped 0 bases and J dropped 4 bases, with 24 bases sitting between them. The CDR3 loop spans 18 amino acids. CDR3 nucleotide sequence: TGTGCCTGGAGTGTACATCGATTCAGGTGGAGGGGGGGCACTGAAGCTTTCTTT. Its protein is CAWSVHRFRWRGGTEAFF. Full variable domain (missing parts from reference TRBV30 and TRBJ1-1): SQTIHQWPATLVQPVGSPLSLECTVEGTSNPNLYWYRQAAGRGLQLLFYSVGIGQISSEVPQNLSASRPQDRQFILSSKKLLLSDSGFYLCAWSVHRFRWRGGTEAFFGQGTRLTVV.

The rearrangement joins TRBV28 to TRBJ2-5; 9 nucleotides agree with TRBD2. Germline V gene lookup returns CDR1 MDHEN and CDR2 SYDVKM. V shed 4 bases, J shed 5 bases, and the junction held 11 bases outside the gene matches. The CDR3 is 16 amino acids. The CDR3 nucleotides are TGTGCCAGCAGTTCGGGACTAGCTCTTGGGTGGGAGACCCAGTACTTC. It translates to CASSSGLALGWETQYF.

The chain carries TRBV2 and TRBJ1-6; D unresolved. V was cut by 6 bases and J by 10 bases, with 13 bases left in between. The CDR3 spans 13 residues. The V gene's germline CDR1 is SNHLY and CDR2 FYNNEI. The CDR3 reads CASSSRTGSPLHF. CDR3 in DNA: TGTGCCAGCAGCTCCCGGACGGGATCACCCCTCCACTTT. The whole variable domain, filled in from reference TRBV2 and TRBJ1-6, reads EPEVTQTPSHQVTQMGQEVILRCVPISNHLYFYWYRQILGQKVEFLVSFYNNEISEKSEIFDDQFSVERPDGSNFTLKIRSTKLEDSAMYFCASSSRTGSPLHFGNGTRLTVT.

J is TRBJ2-1 and V is TRBV6-2 or TRBV6-3, with 8 bases matching TRBD2. This CDR3 has 15 residues. V shed 2 bases, J shed 9 bases, and the junction held 9 bases outside the gene matches. From germline, CDR1 is MNHEY and CDR2 SVGEGT. CDR3 region: CASSYGTGGPSEQFF. The DNA for the CDR3 is TGTGCCAGCAGTTACGGGACGGGAGGGCCCAGTGAGCAGTTCTTC.

This clone was picked up a small number of times. This chain connects TRBV7-2 to TRBJ1-2; perhaps TRBD1 as D (6 bases). The CDR3 totals 14 residues. V was cut by 3 bases and J by 8 bases, with 16 bases left in between. Germline values: CDR1 SGHTA, CDR2 FQGNSA. The CDR3: CASSFGRGVVGYTF. CDR3 DNA: TGTGCCAGCAGCTTTGGGAGGGGGGTTGTCGGCTACACCTTC. The complete variable domain, with remaining parts taken from reference TRBV7-2 and TRBJ1-2, reads GAGVSQSPSNKVTEKGKDVELRCDPISGHTALYWYRQSLGQGLEFLIYFQGNSAPDKSGLPSDRFSAERTGGSVSTLTIQRTQQEDSAVYLCASSFGRGVVGYTFGSGTRLTVV.

This chain links TRBV3-1 (or the pseudogene TRBV3-2) with TRBJ2-7; D unresolved. The CDR3 loop spans 14 amino acids. CDR1 is LGHDT and CDR2 is YNNKEL in the germline V gene (reference sequence). Trimming pared 1 base from V and 2 bases from J, leaving 9 bases between. This CDR3 is CASSQGWPPYEQYF. The DNA for the CDR3 is TGTGCCAGCAGCCAAGGGTGGCCACCCTACGAGCAGTACTTC.

V usage is TRBV10-3 and J usage is TRBJ2-7; TRBD2 aligns across 9 bases. The ends lost 10 bases at V and 2 bases at J; junction bases unmatched: 9. This CDR3 comprises 14 residues. The V gene's germline CDR1 is ENHRY and CDR2 SYGVKD. The CDR3 loop reads CATMGLAGTYEQYF. CDR3 DNA sequence: TGTGCCACCATGGGGCTAGCGGGAACCTACGAGCAGTACTTC.

This clone was found once. The gene calls are TRBV29-1 and TRBJ1-1; D call uncertain. The CDR3 runs 14 residues. V was cut by 4 bases and J by 5 bases, with 17 bases left in between. Germline CDR1 reads SQVTM; CDR2 reads ANQGSEA. Here the CDR3 DNA reads TGCAGCGTTGCCCATGGCCCTCTCTCAACTGAAGCTTTCTTT. It codes for CSVAHGPLSTEAFF. The full variable domain, rest sourced from reference TRBV29-1 and TRBJ1-1, is SAVISQKPSRDICQRGTSLTIQCQVDSQVTMMFWYRQQPGQSLTLIATANQGSEATYESGFVIDKFPISRPNLTFSTLTVSNMSPEDSSIYLCSVAHGPLSTEAFFGQGTRLTVV.

The V gene is TRBV10-3, the J gene TRBJ2-2, with TRBD1 as a possible D gene (5 bases). Germline assignment: CDR1 ENHRY and CDR2 SYGVKD. V lost 4 bases, J lost 5 bases, and 8 bases lay in between. There are 13 residues in the CDR3. The CDR3 DNA follows: TGTGCCATCAGTGCTTCAGGGACCGGGGAGCTGTTTTTT. It translates to CAISASGTGELFF.

In its sample, this clone was seen once. The rearrangement links TRBV5-4 to TRBJ2-7; maybe TRBD2 (5 bases). This CDR3 contains 15 residues. Trimming left V 4 bases short and J 2 bases short, with 16 bases between. Germline loops: CDR1 SGHNT, CDR2 YYREEE (reference sequence). In nucleotides, the CDR3 is TGTGCCAGCAGCCCTCCACGAGGGAGCACCTACGAGCAGTACTTC. It codes for CASSPPRGSTYEQYF.

The chain joins TRBV6-5 to TRBJ2-1, with D perhaps matching TRBD2 (6 bases). This CDR3 is 13 amino acids long. Germline V CDR1 and CDR2: MNHEY, SVGAGI. With 7 bases removed from V and 6 bases from J, the gap between germline ends came to 13 bases. CDR3 region: CASTPEGSNEQFF. The CDR3 DNA reads TGTGCCAGCACTCCGGAGGGGAGCAATGAGCAGTTCTTC.

In its sample, this clone was seen a few times. The V call is TRBV10-3, the J call TRBJ2-6; D ambiguous. The CDR3 extends over 14 amino acids. The V gene lost 4 bases and the J gene lost 0 bases, with 4 bases spanning the gap. From germline, CDR1 is ENHRY and CDR2 SYGVKD. CDR3: CAISGGSGANVLTF. Written as DNA, the CDR3 is TGTGCCATCAGTGGCGGCTCTGGGGCCAACGTCCTGACTTTC.

The V gene is TRBV15, the J gene TRBJ2-2, with D perhaps matching TRBD1 (5 bases). Germline values: CDR1 LNHNV, CDR2 YYDKDF (reference sequence). V lost 3 bases and J 0 bases, leaving 17 bases between the germline ends. The CDR3 has 18 residues. CDR3 sequence: CATSSDPRRTTNTGELFF. The CDR3 bases are TGTGCCACCAGCAGTGATCCGAGACGGACAACGAACACCGGGGAGCTGTTTTTT.

This clone was observed a single time. The chain joins TRBV30 to TRBJ2-2, with D hard to call. Between the trimmed V and J ends, which lost 0 bases and 4 bases, there was a span of 9 bases. CDR1 GTSNPN and CDR2 SVGIG come from the germline V gene (reference sequence). The CDR3 consists of 14 residues. The CDR3, as DNA: TGTGCCTGGAGTGTACAGACCCCCACCGGGGAGCTGTTTTTT. Residues: CAWSVQTPTGELFF.

This sequence joins TRBV24-1 and TRBJ2-3; 8 nucleotides agree with TRBD1. V was clipped by 8 bases and J by 3 bases; unmatched bases: 3. The CDR3 is made up of 13 amino acids. Germline V gives CDR1 KGHDR, CDR2 SFDVKD. The CDR3 region has the DNA TGTGCCACCAAGGACAGGGTGACAGATACGCAGTATTTT. This codes for CATKDRVTDTQYF.

The chain uses TRBV30 and TRBJ2-1; 7 positions match TRBD1. Looked up from germline, CDR1 is GTSNPN and CDR2 is SVGIG (reference sequence). The junction had 8 bases not matched to a gene; V was cut back by 3 bases and J by 3 bases. The CDR3 covers 15 residues. CDR3 residues: CAWRGQALIYNEQFF. The CDR3 DNA follows: TGTGCCTGGAGAGGACAGGCTCTTATCTACAATGAGCAGTTCTTC. The whole variable domain, remainder taken from reference TRBV30 and TRBJ2-1, is SQTIHQWPATLVQPVGSPLSLECTVEGTSNPNLYWYRQAAGRGLQLLFYSVGIGQISSEVPQNLSASRPQDRQFILSSKKLLLSDSGFYLCAWRGQALIYNEQFFGPGTRLTVL.

This sequence joins TRBV11-3 and TRBJ2-2; a possible D gene is TRBD2 (6 bases). With 1 base removed from V and 2 bases from J, the gap between germline ends came to 11 bases. CDR1 and CDR2 (germline): SGHNT, YENEEA. CDR3 length equals 16 residues. CDR3 amino acids: CASSLGTGLNTGELFF. CDR3 DNA sequence: TGTGCCAGCAGCTTAGGTACAGGACTAAACACCGGGGAGCTGTTTTTT.

V gene TRBV7-9 combines with J gene TRBJ2-3, with unresolved D. CDR1 and CDR2 from the germline V gene are SEHNR and FQNEAQ (reference sequence). The CDR3 extends over 13 amino acids. V lost 2 bases and J 5 bases, leaving 8 bases between the germline ends. In DNA form, the CDR3 reads TGTGCCAGCAGCTTACTAGTTCTAGATACGCAGTATTTT. It yields the protein CASSLLVLDTQYF.

J is TRBJ2-7 and V is TRBV2; maybe TRBD2 (6 bases). V lost 4 bases, J lost 3 bases, and 28 bases lay in between. This CDR3 region has 19 residues. Germline V gene sequence: CDR1 SNHLY, CDR2 FYNNEI. Written as DNA, the CDR3 is TGTGCCAGCAGTGTTTTGGCTAGCGCGGAGGAGAGGGCCCGCTACGAGCAGTACTTC. Translated, it gives CASSVLASAEERARYEQYF.

The chain carries TRBV7-7 and TRBJ2-1; 9 bases fit TRBD1. Germline CDR1 SSHAT, CDR2 FNYEAQ (reference sequence). The CDR3 is 14 residues long. The V and J ends lost 8 bases and 7 bases, in that order; junction bases with no gene match: 9. In DNA form, the CDR3 reads TGTGCCAGCGGAACCGGGACAGGGATAAATGAGCAGTTCTTC. It yields the protein CASGTGTGINEQFF.

The rearrangement joins TRBV27 to TRBJ1-2, with TRBD1 identical over 9 bases. The CDR3 length is 13 residues. Germline values: CDR1 MNHEY, CDR2 SMNVEV (reference sequence). The ends lost 5 bases at V and 13 bases at J; junction bases unmatched: 11. CDR3 in DNA: TGTGCCAGCAGTATCAACGAGGACAGGGGAATCACCTTC. This sequence encodes CASSINEDRGITF.

This clone has only one observation. This sequence joins TRBV7-2 and TRBJ2-1; 12 bases agree with TRBD2. The V gene's germline CDR1 is SGHTA and CDR2 FQGNSA. V dropped 3 bases and J dropped 5; count of bases not matched to a gene: 14. The CDR3 is 19 residues long. The CDR3 protein is CASSFSSGLAGQGNNEQFF. CDR3 DNA: TGTGCCAGCAGCTTTAGCTCGGGACTAGCGGGCCAAGGCAACAATGAGCAGTTCTTC.

This rearrangement joins TRBV24-1 to TRBJ2-3; maybe TRBD1 (6 bases). Germline CDR1 reads KGHDR; CDR2 reads SFDVKD. This CDR3 has 17 residues. Trimming cost V 2 bases and J 1 base, with 15 bases left between them. CDR3 in amino acids: CATSDSGTGKGTDTQYF. The CDR3 coding sequence is TGTGCCACCAGTGATTCCGGAACAGGGAAGGGCACAGATACGCAGTATTTT.